These T cell receptor beta chains were read from a single sample in a study of T-cell memory formation after mild COVID-19. TCRdb re-derived calls from the 5' RACE reads in MiXCR, one entry per CDR3 protein. Of 530,000 or so distinct CDR3 sequences in the sample, about 18% are singletons; the top ten hold just over 8%. Sequenced material: PBMCs or a T cell subset sorted from them (not recorded which). The receptors originated from an adult woman who had mild COVID-19 (a few samples of this study predate the infection). Cell type and time point are not known. Each CDR3 is given with its conserved first and last residue. The order of the fields is clone size, V gene, J gene, CDR3 protein. Clone size is not always given. Where it is, it says once, few, many or a class for expanded clones.

few,TRBV20-1,TRBJ1-2,CSATTSGQGGSGYTF
.,TRBV20-1,TRBJ1-6,CSAIVGTYGSPLHF
few,TRBV19,TRBJ2-2,CASRIRLTGANTGELFF
few,TRBV5-1,TRBJ2-1,CASSSSGLYNEQFF
.,TRBV4-1,TRBJ2-1,CASSQGLRAGENNEQFF
.,TRBV12-3/TRBV12-4,TRBJ2-2,CASSFALNSVTGELFF
.,TRBV29-1,TRBJ2-2,CSVRDSTAGELFF
.,TRBV3-1,TRBJ1-2,CASSYSPSPGSGYTF
.,TRBV29-1,TRBJ2-2,CSVRGTANTGELFF
few,TRBV13,TRBJ2-1,CASSLGDRGYYNEQFF
.,TRBV3-1,TRBJ1-2,CASSQRANYGYTF
.,TRBV9,TRBJ1-2,CASSVGPGGFSYGYTF
many,TRBV20-1,TRBJ2-1,CSATRTLSLEQFF
.,TRBV30,TRBJ2-1,CAWTLAGGDNEQFF
.,TRBV7-9,TRBJ2-7,CASSFMLVGGEQYF
few,TRBV12-3/TRBV12-4,TRBJ1-1,CASIYGGTEAFF
few,TRBV12-3/TRBV12-4,TRBJ2-3,CASSYGTEGTDTQYF
few,TRBV5-1,TRBJ2-7,CASSLRAQGDRLNEQYF